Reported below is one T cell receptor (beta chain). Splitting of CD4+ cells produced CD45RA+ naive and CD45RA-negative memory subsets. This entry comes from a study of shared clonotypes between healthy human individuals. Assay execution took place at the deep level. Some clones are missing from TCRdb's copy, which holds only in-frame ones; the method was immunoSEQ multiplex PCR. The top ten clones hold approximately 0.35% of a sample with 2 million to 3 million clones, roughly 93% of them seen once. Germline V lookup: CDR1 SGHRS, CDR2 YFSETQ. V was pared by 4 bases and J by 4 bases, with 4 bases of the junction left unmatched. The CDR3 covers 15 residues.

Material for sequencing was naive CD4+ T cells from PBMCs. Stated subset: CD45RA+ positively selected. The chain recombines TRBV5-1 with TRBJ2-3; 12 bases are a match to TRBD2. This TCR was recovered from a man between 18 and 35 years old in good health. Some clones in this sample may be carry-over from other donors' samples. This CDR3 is CASSRLAGEADTQYF. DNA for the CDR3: TGCGCCAGCAGCCGACTAGCGGGAGAGGCAGATACGCAGTATTTT.